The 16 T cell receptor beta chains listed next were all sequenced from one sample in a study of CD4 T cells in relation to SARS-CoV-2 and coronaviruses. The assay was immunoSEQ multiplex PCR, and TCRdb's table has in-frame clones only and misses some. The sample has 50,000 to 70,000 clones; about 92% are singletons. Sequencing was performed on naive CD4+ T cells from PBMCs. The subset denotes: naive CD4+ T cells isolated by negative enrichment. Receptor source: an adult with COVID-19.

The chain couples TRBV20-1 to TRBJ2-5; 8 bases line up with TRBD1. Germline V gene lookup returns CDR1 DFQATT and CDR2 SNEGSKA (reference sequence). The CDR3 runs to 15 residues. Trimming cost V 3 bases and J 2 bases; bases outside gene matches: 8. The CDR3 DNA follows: TGCAGTGCTAGTAAACAGGGGGGATTTCAAGAGACCCAGTACTTC. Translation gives CSASKQGGFQETQYF.

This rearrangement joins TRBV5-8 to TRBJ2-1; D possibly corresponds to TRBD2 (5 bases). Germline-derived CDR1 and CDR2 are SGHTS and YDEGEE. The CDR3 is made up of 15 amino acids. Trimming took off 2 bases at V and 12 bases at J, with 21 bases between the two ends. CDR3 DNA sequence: TGTGCCAGCAGCTTCCAAGCCATCCTAGCCCTCGGGCAGTTCTTC. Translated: CASSFQAILALGQFF. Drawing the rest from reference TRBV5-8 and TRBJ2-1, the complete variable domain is EAGVTQSPTHLIKTRGQQATLRCSPISGHTSVYWYQQALGLGLQFLLWYDEGEERNRGNFPPRFSGRQFPNYSSELNVNALELEDSALYLCASSFQAILALGQFFGPGTRLTVL.

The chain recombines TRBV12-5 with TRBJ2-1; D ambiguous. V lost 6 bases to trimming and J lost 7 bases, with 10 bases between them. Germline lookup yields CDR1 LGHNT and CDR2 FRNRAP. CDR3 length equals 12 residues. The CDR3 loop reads CASGSPRNEQFF. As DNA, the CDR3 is TGTGCTAGTGGCTCCCCTAGGAATGAGCAGTTCTTC.

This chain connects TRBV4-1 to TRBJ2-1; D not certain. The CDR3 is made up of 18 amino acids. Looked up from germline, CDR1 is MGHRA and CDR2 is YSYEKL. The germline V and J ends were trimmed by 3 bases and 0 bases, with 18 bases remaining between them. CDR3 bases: TGCGCCAGCAGCCACCCTCTTGGTTCCGAGAGCTCCTACAATGAGCAGTTCTTC. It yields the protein CASSHPLGSESSYNEQFF.

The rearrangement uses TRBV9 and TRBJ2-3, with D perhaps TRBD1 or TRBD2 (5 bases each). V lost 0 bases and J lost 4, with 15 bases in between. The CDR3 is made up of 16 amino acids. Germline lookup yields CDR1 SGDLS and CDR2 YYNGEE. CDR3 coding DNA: TGTGCCAGCAGCGTAGGGGGCCGGGGTCGGTCAGATACGCAGTATTTT. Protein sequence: CASSVGGRGRSDTQYF.

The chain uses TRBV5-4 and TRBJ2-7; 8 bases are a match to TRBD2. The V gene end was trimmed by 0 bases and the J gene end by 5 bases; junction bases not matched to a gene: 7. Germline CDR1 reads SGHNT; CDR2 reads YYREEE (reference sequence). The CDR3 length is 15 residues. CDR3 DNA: TGTGCCAGCAGCTTGGCCAGCGGGAGTAGGGACGAGCAGTACTTC. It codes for CASSLASGSRDEQYF.

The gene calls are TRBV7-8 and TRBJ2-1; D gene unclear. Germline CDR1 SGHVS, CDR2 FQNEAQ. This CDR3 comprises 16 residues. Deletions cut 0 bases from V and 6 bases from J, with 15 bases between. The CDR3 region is CASSLASPGLGNEQFF. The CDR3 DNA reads TGTGCCAGCAGCTTAGCCTCCCCGGGCTTAGGCAATGAGCAGTTCTTC.

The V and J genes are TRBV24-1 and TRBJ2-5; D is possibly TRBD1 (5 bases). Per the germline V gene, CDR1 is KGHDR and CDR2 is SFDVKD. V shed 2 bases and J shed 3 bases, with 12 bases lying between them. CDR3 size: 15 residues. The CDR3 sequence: CATSDYWGSKETQYF. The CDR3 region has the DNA TGTGCCACCAGTGATTATTGGGGCAGCAAAGAGACCCAGTACTTC.

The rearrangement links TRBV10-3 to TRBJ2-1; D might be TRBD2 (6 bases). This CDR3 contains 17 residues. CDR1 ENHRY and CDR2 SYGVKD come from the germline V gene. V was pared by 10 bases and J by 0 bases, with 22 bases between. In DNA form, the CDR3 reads TGTGCCACTCAGGGAGGATATGCGGCTCCCTCCTACAATGAGCAGTTCTTC. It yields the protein CATQGGYAAPSYNEQFF.

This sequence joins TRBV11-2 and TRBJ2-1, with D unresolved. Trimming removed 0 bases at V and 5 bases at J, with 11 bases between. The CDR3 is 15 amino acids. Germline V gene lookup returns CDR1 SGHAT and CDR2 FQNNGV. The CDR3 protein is CASSLERAENNEQFF. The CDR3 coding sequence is TGTGCCAGCAGCTTAGAACGTGCGGAGAACAATGAGCAGTTCTTC. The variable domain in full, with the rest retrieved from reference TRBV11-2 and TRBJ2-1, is EAGVAQSPRYKIIEKRQSVAFWCNPISGHATLYWYQQILGQGPKLLIQFQNNGVVDDSQLPKDRFSAERLKGVDSTLKIQPAKLEDSAVYLCASSLERAENNEQFFGPGTRLTVL.

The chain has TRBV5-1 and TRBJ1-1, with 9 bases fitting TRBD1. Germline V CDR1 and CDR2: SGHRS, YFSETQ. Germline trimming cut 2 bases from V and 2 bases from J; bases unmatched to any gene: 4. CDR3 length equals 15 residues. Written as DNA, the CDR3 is TGCGCCAGCAGCTTAAGGGGACAGGGCAACACTGAAGCTTTCTTT. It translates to CASSLRGQGNTEAFF.

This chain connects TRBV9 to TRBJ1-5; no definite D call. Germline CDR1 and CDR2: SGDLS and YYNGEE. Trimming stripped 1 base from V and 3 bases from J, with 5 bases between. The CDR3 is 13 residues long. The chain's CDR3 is CASSVTPNQPQHF. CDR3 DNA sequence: TGTGCCAGCAGCGTAACCCCCAATCAGCCCCAGCATTTT.

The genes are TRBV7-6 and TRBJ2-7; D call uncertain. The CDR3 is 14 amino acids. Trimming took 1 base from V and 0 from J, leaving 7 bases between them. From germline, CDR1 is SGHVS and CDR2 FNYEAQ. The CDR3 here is CASSLEGGSYEQYF. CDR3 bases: TGTGCCAGCAGCTTAGAGGGTGGCTCCTACGAGCAGTACTTC.

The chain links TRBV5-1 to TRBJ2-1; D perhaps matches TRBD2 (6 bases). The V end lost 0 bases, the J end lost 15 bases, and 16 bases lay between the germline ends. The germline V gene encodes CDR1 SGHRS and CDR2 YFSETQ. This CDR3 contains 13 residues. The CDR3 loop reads CASSLGLGSVVFF. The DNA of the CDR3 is TGCGCCAGCAGCTTGGGACTAGGGTCGGTGGTGTTCTTC.

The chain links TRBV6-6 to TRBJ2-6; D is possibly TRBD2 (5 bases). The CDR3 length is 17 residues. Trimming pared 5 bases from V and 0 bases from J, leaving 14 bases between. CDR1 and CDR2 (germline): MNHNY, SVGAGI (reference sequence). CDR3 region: CASSQLAESSGANVLTF. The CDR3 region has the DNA TGTGCCAGCAGTCAGCTAGCTGAGAGCTCTGGGGCCAACGTCCTGACTTTC.

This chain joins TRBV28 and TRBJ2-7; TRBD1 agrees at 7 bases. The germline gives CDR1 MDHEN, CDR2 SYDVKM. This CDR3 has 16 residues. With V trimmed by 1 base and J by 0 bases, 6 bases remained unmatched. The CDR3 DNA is TGTGCCAGCAGTTTATCCTCGGGACAGCGCTCCTACGAGCAGTACTTC. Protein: CASSLSSGQRSYEQYF. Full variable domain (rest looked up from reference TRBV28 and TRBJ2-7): DVKVTQSSRYLVKRTGEKVFLECVQDMDHENMFWYRQDPGLGLRLIYFSYDVKMKEKGDIPEGYSVSREKKERFSLILESASTNQTSMYLCASSLSSGQRSYEQYFGPGTRLTVT.